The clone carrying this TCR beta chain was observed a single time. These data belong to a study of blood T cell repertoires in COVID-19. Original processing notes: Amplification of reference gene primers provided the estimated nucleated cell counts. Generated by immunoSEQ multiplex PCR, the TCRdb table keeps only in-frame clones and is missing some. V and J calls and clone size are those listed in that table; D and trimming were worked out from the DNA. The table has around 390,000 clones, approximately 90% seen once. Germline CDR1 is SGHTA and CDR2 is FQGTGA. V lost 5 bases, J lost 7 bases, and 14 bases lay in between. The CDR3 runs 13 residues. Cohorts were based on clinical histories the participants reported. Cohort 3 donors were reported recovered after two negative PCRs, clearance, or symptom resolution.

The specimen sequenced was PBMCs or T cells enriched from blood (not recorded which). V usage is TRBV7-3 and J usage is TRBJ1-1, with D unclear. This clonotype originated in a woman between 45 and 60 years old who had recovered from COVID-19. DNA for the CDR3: TGTGCCAGCAGCCTCGGTGGAACGGGTGAAGCTTTCTTT. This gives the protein CASSLGGTGEAFF.